The 20 T cell receptor beta chains in this list originate from one sample, sequenced in a study of shared clonotypes between healthy human individuals. Generated by immunoSEQ multiplex PCR, the TCRdb table keeps only in-frame clones and is missing some. The table lists roughly 2 million clones, roughly 96% of them singletons. The source material was naive CD4+ T cells sorted from blood. Subset denoted: CD45RA+ positively selected. The receptors were gathered from a young man in good health.

The chain links TRBV28 to TRBJ2-3; 10 positions match TRBD2. The CDR3 contains 16 residues. Per the germline V gene, CDR1 is MDHEN and CDR2 is SYDVKM. J was trimmed by 4 bases and V by 7 bases; bases with no gene match: 11. CDR3 bases: TGTGCCAGCACTTCCGGCCTAGCGGGGGTTTCAGATACGCAGTATTTT. Translating it yields CASTSGLAGVSDTQYF.

The chain has TRBV5-1 and TRBJ2-1; 9 bases fit TRBD2. This CDR3 region has 16 residues. V shed 2 bases and J 7 bases; nucleotides not matched to a gene: 10. Germline assignment: CDR1 SGHRS and CDR2 YFSETQ. DNA of the CDR3: TGCGCCAGCAGCTTAGCTAGCGGGGTCCTGAAAAATGAGCAGTTCTTC. It yields the protein CASSLASGVLKNEQFF.

V is TRBV5-1 and J is TRBJ1-2; D possibly corresponds to TRBD1 (5 bases). Per the germline V gene, CDR1 is SGHRS and CDR2 is YFSETQ. The CDR3 has 13 amino acids. Trimming shortened V by 4 bases and J by 5 bases, and 12 bases separated the two germline ends. The CDR3, as DNA: TGCGCCAGCAGCGGAACGACAGATTATGGCTACACCTTC. Translated: CASSGTTDYGYTF.

This chain uses TRBV5-6 with TRBJ2-2, with D unclear. The CDR3 has 16 residues. V was clipped by 3 bases and J by 5 bases, with 17 bases between them. Germline CDR1 and CDR2: SGHDT and YYEEEE. CDR3 region: CASSSTEARITGELFF. The CDR3 coding sequence is TGTGCCAGCAGCTCCACCGAAGCGCGGATAACCGGGGAGCTGTTTTTT.

A word on this clone: It may be a read error: a sequence one base away is much more abundant. The CDR3 does not end in the conserved phenylalanine or tryptophan, so this is likely a read error. This chain uses TRBV15 with TRBJ1-5, with D unresolved. The CDR3 has 13 residues. CDR1 and CDR2 (germline): LNHNV, YYDKDF (reference sequence). Trimming cost V 8 bases and J 1 base, with 9 bases left between them. The CDR3 DNA sequence: TGTGCCACCGGCCTGGAGAGCAATCAGCCCCAGCATCTT. Protein: CATGLESNQPQHL.

The chain carries TRBV10-3 and TRBJ1-2; 10 bases line up with TRBD1. V was clipped by 10 bases and J by 4 bases; unmatched bases: 21. The germline V gene encodes CDR1 ENHRY and CDR2 SYGVKD. The CDR3 contains 18 residues. CDR3 residues: CATSTNPGTGVPFYGYTF. CDR3 coding DNA: TGTGCCACCTCAACCAACCCCGGGACAGGGGTCCCCTTCTATGGCTACACCTTC.

The chain has TRBV7-8 and TRBJ2-1; TRBD2 agrees at 8 bases. Germline CDR1 reads SGHVS; CDR2 reads FQNEAQ. V trimming: 1 base; J trimming: 2 bases; junction bases outside the gene matches: 1. The CDR3 is made up of 15 amino acids. The CDR3 protein is CASSLEGLAYNEQFF. CDR3 coding DNA: TGTGCCAGCAGCTTAGAGGGACTAGCCTACAATGAGCAGTTCTTC.

The V gene is TRBV7-8, the J gene TRBJ1-5, with D possibly matching TRBD1 (5 bases). Between the trimmed V and J ends, which lost 6 bases and 5 bases, there was a span of 11 bases. Germline V gene data show CDR1 as SGHVS and CDR2 as FQNEAQ. This CDR3 comprises 13 residues. DNA of the CDR3: TGTGCCAGCAGACAGCAGGGAGATCAGCCCCAGCATTTT. Translated: CASRQQGDQPQHF.

The rearrangement uses TRBV11-2 and TRBJ2-2; 13 positions agree with TRBD2. CDR1 SGHAT and CDR2 FQNNGV come from the germline V gene. With 4 bases clipped from V and 4 bases from J, the junction kept 9 bases outside the gene matches. The CDR3 spans 18 residues. The CDR3 is CASSSGLAGELGTGELFF. Here the CDR3 DNA reads TGTGCCAGCAGCTCCGGACTAGCGGGGGAGCTAGGCACCGGGGAGCTGTTTTTT.

This clone was observed at least ten times. Other DNA sequences in this sample translate to the same CDR3. V usage is TRBV2 and J usage is TRBJ1-2; tentatively, D is TRBD1 (6 bases). Deletions cut 5 bases from V and 3 bases from J, with 13 bases between. In germline, CDR1 is SNHLY, CDR2 FYNNEI. This CDR3 contains 14 residues. The CDR3 DNA reads TGTGCCAGCAGTCCACAGGGAGGCGACTATGGCTACACCTTC. Its translation is CASSPQGGDYGYTF. Full variable domain (remainder filled in from reference TRBV2 and TRBJ1-2): EPEVTQTPSHQVTQMGQEVILRCVPISNHLYFYWYRQILGQKVEFLVSFYNNEISEKSEIFDDQFSVERPDGSNFTLKIRSTKLEDSAMYFCASSPQGGDYGYTFGSGTRLTVV.

The chain is built from TRBV7-2 and TRBJ2-1; TRBD2 matches 9 bases. Germline CDR1 and CDR2: SGHTA and FQGNSA. J was trimmed by 5 bases and V by 2 bases; bases with no gene match: 7. The length of the CDR3 is 16 residues. CDR3 nucleotides: TGTGCCAGCAGCTTACTAAGCGGGAGGATCCACAATGAGCAGTTCTTC. It codes for CASSLLSGRIHNEQFF.

The CDR3 protein is CASAGLYEQYF. The CDR3 DNA sequence: TGTGCCAGCGCGGGACTCTACGAGCAGTACTTC. The rearrangement uses TRBV6-5 and TRBJ2-7, with D possibly matching TRBD2 (6 bases). From germline, CDR1 is MNHEY and CDR2 SVGAGI. Trimming cost V 8 bases and J 3 bases, with 8 bases left between them. This CDR3 is built from 11 residues.

As for this clone: At the DNA level, this CDR3 is encoded by other sequences in the same sample as well. This sequence joins TRBV20-1 and TRBJ1-1; D unclear. Germline CDR1 reads DFQATT; CDR2 reads SNEGSKA (reference sequence). The ends were cut back, 5 bases at V and 1 base at J, with 2 bases in the middle. This CDR3 contains 10 residues. CDR3 nucleotides: TGCAGTGCTCCGAACACTGAAGCTTTCTTT. Translation gives CSAPNTEAFF.

To note about this clone: A read error may account for a junction end that differs from germline. Other DNA sequences within the sample encode an identical CDR3. The chain is built from TRBV5-1 and TRBJ1-3, with unresolved D. This CDR3 is built from 13 residues. Looked up from germline, CDR1 is SGHRS and CDR2 is YFSETQ. CDR3 in amino acids: CASRLGSGNTIYF. The CDR3 nucleotides are TGCGCCAGCAGGTTGGGATCTGGAAACACCATATATTTT.

The rearrangement joins TRBV2 to TRBJ2-7; 9 bases are shared with TRBD1. V was pared by 4 bases and J by 12 bases, with 10 bases of the junction left unmatched. CDR3 length equals 13 residues. Per germline, CDR1 SNHLY and CDR2 FYNNEI. The CDR3 loop is CASSVDFTGGLYF. CDR3 nucleotides: TGTGCCAGCAGTGTCGATTTTACAGGGGGCTTGTACTTC.

This clone has just one count. V usage is TRBV21-1 and J usage is TRBJ2-5; the D call TRBD1 from the table was never checked on the DNA. TRBV21-1 is tagged as a pseudogene. The CDR3 is made up of 15 amino acids. CDR3 sequence reads: CASSKRIRVQETQYF. The CDR3 DNA reads TGTGCCAGCAGCAAAAGGATCAGGGTTCAAGAGACCCAGTACTTC.

As concerns this clone: The germline gene is not matched at one end of the junction; a read error may be the cause. The same CDR3 arises from other DNA sequences in this sample as well. The chain combines TRBV6-1 with TRBJ2-4, with 7 bases matching TRBD1. The CDR3 runs to 16 residues. Germline V gene data show CDR1 as MNHNS and CDR2 as SASEGT. CDR3 DNA sequence: TGCGCCAGCAGTGAAATGACAGGGATGACCAAAAACATTCAGTACTTC. This translates into CASSEMTGMTKNIQYF.

The J gene is TRBJ1-1, the V gene TRBV6-1; tentative D call: TRBD1 (6 bases). This CDR3 has 11 residues. The V gene's germline CDR1 is MNHNS and CDR2 SASEGT. CDR3 DNA: TGTGCTGAGGGGGGGTACACTGAAGCTTTCTTT. Amino acids: CAEGGYTEAFF.

The chain combines TRBV2 with TRBJ1-1; no definite D call. V was clipped by 4 bases and J by 1 base, with 7 bases between them. CDR1 is SNHLY, CDR2 FYNNEI, per germline. The CDR3 has 13 residues. CDR3 region: CASSVQPNTEAFF. The CDR3 region has the DNA TGTGCCAGCAGTGTTCAGCCGAACACTGAAGCTTTCTTT. Drawing the rest from reference TRBV2 and TRBJ1-1, the complete variable domain is EPEVTQTPSHQVTQMGQEVILRCVPISNHLYFYWYRQILGQKVEFLVSFYNNEISEKSEIFDDQFSVERPDGSNFTLKIRSTKLEDSAMYFCASSVQPNTEAFFGQGTRLTVV.

The chain has TRBV10-3 and TRBJ1-5, with 10 bases matching TRBD1. The CDR3 is made up of 16 amino acids. V trimming: 3 bases; J trimming: 7 bases; junction bases outside the gene matches: 9. Germline CDR1 is ENHRY and CDR2 is SYGVKD. The CDR3 region has the DNA TGTGCCATCAGTGACCCGGGGACAGGGGTAGGGCAGCCCCAGCATTTT. It yields the protein CAISDPGTGVGQPQHF.